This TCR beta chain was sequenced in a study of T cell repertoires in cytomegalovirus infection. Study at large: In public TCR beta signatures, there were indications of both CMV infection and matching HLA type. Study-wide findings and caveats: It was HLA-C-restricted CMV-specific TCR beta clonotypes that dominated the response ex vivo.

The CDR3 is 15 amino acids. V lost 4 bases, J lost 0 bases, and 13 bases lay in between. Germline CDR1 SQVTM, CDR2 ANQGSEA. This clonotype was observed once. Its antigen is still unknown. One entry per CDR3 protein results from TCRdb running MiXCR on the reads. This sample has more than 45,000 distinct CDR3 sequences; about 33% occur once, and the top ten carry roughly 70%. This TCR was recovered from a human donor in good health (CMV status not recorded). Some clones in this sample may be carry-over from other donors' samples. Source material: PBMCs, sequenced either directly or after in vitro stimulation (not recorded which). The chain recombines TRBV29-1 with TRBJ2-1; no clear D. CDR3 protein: CSVGVQVSSYNEQFF. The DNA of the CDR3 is TGCAGCGTTGGCGTTCAGGTTAGCTCCTACAATGAGCAGTTCTTC.